These 30 T cell receptor beta chains came from one sample sequenced in a study of cytomegalovirus exposure and HLA in healthy donors. The PCR was carried out with 60 Vbeta primers and 13 Jbeta primers. Assay: immunoSEQ multiplex PCR; the TCRdb copy retains only in-frame clones and omits some. The table lists roughly 180,000 clones, approximately 71% of them singletons. The sample consisted of PBMCs. Source of these receptors: a woman between 35 and 50 years old in good health and CMV-seropositive.

This rearrangement joins TRBV7-8 to TRBJ2-7; 9 nucleotides align to TRBD2. Germline V CDR1 and CDR2: SGHVS, FQNEAQ. J was trimmed by 3 bases and V by 5 bases; bases with no gene match: 14. This CDR3 spans 17 amino acids. CDR3: CASSRNSGGRAVYEQYF. The CDR3 bases are TGTGCCAGCAGCCGTAATTCTGGCGGGAGGGCCGTCTACGAGCAGTACTTC.

The J gene is TRBJ1-6, the V gene TRBV5-1; D gene unclear. Per the germline V gene, CDR1 is SGHRS and CDR2 is YFSETQ. The CDR3 covers 16 residues. Trimming removed 3 bases at V and 0 bases at J, with 10 bases between. CDR3 coding DNA: TGCGCCAGCAGCTACCAAACGAGCTCCTATAATTCACCCCTCCACTTT. Amino acid sequence: CASSYQTSSYNSPLHF.

This sequence joins TRBV28 and TRBJ2-3; D might be TRBD1 (5 bases). The CDR3 spans 17 residues. The V gene lost 5 bases and the J gene lost 2 bases, with 20 bases spanning the gap. Germline V gene lookup returns CDR1 MDHEN and CDR2 SYDVKM. CDR3 DNA sequence: TGTGCCAGCAGTCCCCTGGGGCGGCTCCCACACACAGATACGCAGTATTTT. Residues: CASSPLGRLPHTDTQYF.

The chain has TRBV5-1 and TRBJ1-1, with D unresolved. The ends were cut back, 0 bases at V and 5 bases at J, with 20 bases in the middle. The germline V gene encodes CDR1 SGHRS and CDR2 YFSETQ. This CDR3 spans 17 amino acids. The CDR3 sequence is CASSLGVATDERTEAFF. The CDR3 bases are TGCGCCAGCAGCTTGGGGGTGGCGACTGACGAGAGAACTGAAGCTTTCTTT. The full variable domain, with the rest looked up from reference TRBV5-1 and TRBJ1-1, is KAGVTQTPRYLIKTRGQQVTLSCSPISGHRSVSWYQQTPGQGLQFLFEYFSETQRNKGNFPGRFSGRQFSNSRSEMNVSTLELGDSALYLCASSLGVATDERTEAFFGQGTRLTVV.

This clone was found once. The V call is TRBV5-1, the J call TRBJ2-5; 10 positions agree with TRBD2. V lost 3 bases and J lost 2; bases outside the gene matches: 4. The CDR3 covers 15 residues. Looked up from germline, CDR1 is SGHRS and CDR2 is YFSETQ. CDR3 nucleotide sequence: TGCGCCAGCAGCTCTCGGACTAGCGGTCAAGAGACCCAGTACTTC. Amino acids: CASSSRTSGQETQYF.

The V and J genes are TRBV5-1 and TRBJ2-5, with D possibly being TRBD1 (5 bases). Near its end, the DNA agrees better with TRBJ2-7, so the J call may be wrong. From germline, CDR1 is SGHRS and CDR2 YFSETQ. This CDR3 region has 14 residues. The CDR3 region has the DNA TGCGCCAGCAGCTTGGTGGGCAGGGCGTACGAGCAGTACTTC. Protein: CASSLVGRAYEQYF.

The chain joins TRBV25-1 to TRBJ1-1; TRBD1 agrees at 7 bases. Germline assignment: CDR1 MGHDK and CDR2 SYGVNS. V trimming: 9 bases; J trimming: 0 bases; junction bases outside the gene matches: 4. The length of the CDR3 is 13 residues. CDR3 sequence: CARKQGLNTEAFF. CDR3 nucleotides: TGTGCCAGAAAACAGGGGTTGAACACTGAAGCTTTCTTT.

The V call is TRBV7-2, the J call TRBJ2-1, with 9 bases fitting TRBD1. The CDR3 totals 16 residues. In germline, CDR1 is SGHTA, CDR2 FQGNSA. Trimming at V came to 1 base and at J to 5 bases, leaving 6 bases not matched to a gene. The CDR3 loop is CASSLGSGTGNNEQFF. CDR3 DNA: TGTGCCAGCAGCTTAGGTTCGGGGACAGGGAACAATGAGCAGTTCTTC.

The DNA of the CDR3 is TGTGCCAGTAGTATACAGGGGAACTATGGCTACACCTTC. It translates to CASSIQGNYGYTF. The chain links TRBV19 to TRBJ1-2; D possibly corresponds to TRBD1 (6 bases). Germline V gene sequence: CDR1 LNHDA, CDR2 SQIVND (reference sequence). The CDR3 totals 13 residues. V was trimmed by 2 bases and J by 2 bases, leaving 6 bases between them.

This clone turned up a few times. The chain is built from TRBV5-6 and TRBJ2-3; 8 bases match TRBD1. CDR3 length: 15 amino acids. Trimming took 0 bases from V and 4 from J; bases not matched to a gene: 4. CDR1 is SGHDT and CDR2 is YYEEEE in the germline V gene. The CDR3 protein is CASSLGTGSPDTQYF. CDR3 DNA: TGTGCCAGCAGCTTGGGGACAGGGTCCCCAGATACGCAGTATTTT.

The J gene is TRBJ1-5, the V gene TRBV19; D is uncertain. V lost 6 bases and J lost 1, with 13 bases in between. The CDR3 consists of 15 residues. CDR1 and CDR2 from the germline V gene are LNHDA and SQIVND (reference sequence). Here the CDR3 reads CASSPGVLSNQPQHF. The DNA for the CDR3 is TGTGCCAGTAGCCCCGGGGTTTTAAGCAATCAGCCCCAGCATTTT.

The chain has TRBV6-5 and TRBJ2-5; 7 bases line up with TRBD2. After removal of 6 bases from V and 5 bases from J, the junction contained 12 bases not matched to a gene. CDR3 length: 15 amino acids. Germline V gives CDR1 MNHEY, CDR2 SVGAGI. CDR3 loop: CASRPSGPEPETQYF. CDR3 sequence (DNA): TGTGCCAGCAGACCTAGCGGTCCAGAACCGGAGACCCAGTACTTC.

The chain combines TRBV9 with TRBJ2-3; 10 bases align to TRBD1. The CDR3 consists of 19 residues. The V and J ends lost 4 bases and 3 bases, in that order; junction bases with no gene match: 17. Germline V gene data show CDR1 as SGDLS and CDR2 as YYNGEE. CDR3: CASSREQPSWTGGTDTQYF. The DNA of the CDR3 is TGTGCCAGCAGCCGAGAGCAACCCTCTTGGACAGGGGGTACAGATACGCAGTATTTT.

This chain uses TRBV28 with TRBJ2-5, with 7 bases lining up with TRBD2. With V trimmed by 6 bases and J by 1 base, 8 bases remained unmatched. Per the germline V gene, CDR1 is MDHEN and CDR2 is SYDVKM. The CDR3 contains 15 residues. The CDR3 sequence is CASSLSGYFQETQYF. CDR3 DNA sequence: TGTGCCAGCAGCCTTAGCGGGTACTTCCAAGAGACCCAGTACTTC.

The gene calls are TRBV30 and TRBJ2-1, with 12 bases lining up with TRBD2. V was clipped by 4 bases and J by 4 bases; unmatched bases: 5. The CDR3 is made up of 15 amino acids. Looked up from germline, CDR1 is GTSNPN and CDR2 is SVGIG (reference sequence). CDR3 DNA: TGTGCCTGGACCCTGGGACTAGCGGGTTACAATGAGCAGTTCTTC. Protein product: CAWTLGLAGYNEQFF.

The chain carries TRBV6-1 and TRBJ1-1, with 8 bases fitting TRBD1. The length of the CDR3 is 13 residues. CDR1 MNHNS and CDR2 SASEGT come from the germline V gene. Unmatched junction bases numbered 5, after V lost 10 bases and J lost 1 base. Here the CDR3 DNA reads TGTGCCACCTCGACAGGGGCGAACACTGAAGCTTTCTTT. Translating it yields CATSTGANTEAFF.

The chain links TRBV4-2 to TRBJ2-7; 8 bases map to TRBD2. V lost 0 bases and J lost 9; bases outside the gene matches: 4. CDR1 is LGHNA, CDR2 YNFKEQ, per germline. The CDR3 length is 13 residues. CDR3 coding DNA: TGTGCCAGCAGCCAAGACCCTAGCGGGCCGCAGTACTTC. Translated, it gives CASSQDPSGPQYF.

The chain is built from TRBV18 and TRBJ2-1, with 9 positions matching TRBD1. The CDR3 is 17 amino acids. Per the germline V gene, CDR1 is KGHSH and CDR2 is LQKENI. The V gene end was trimmed by 4 bases and the J gene end by 9 bases; junction bases not matched to a gene: 16. CDR3 DNA: TGTGCCAGCTCACAAACCGGGACAGGGTCGGGTGGCACTGAGCAGTTCTTC. It encodes CASSQTGTGSGGTEQFF.

The chain is built from TRBV28 and TRBJ2-7, with a weak D call TRBD1 (5 bases). Trimming cost V 7 bases and J 2 bases, with 18 bases left between them. The CDR3 contains 15 residues. Germline loops: CDR1 MDHEN, CDR2 SYDVKM. The CDR3 here is CASTRGQKGPYEQYF. DNA for the CDR3: TGTGCCAGCACCCGTGGTCAGAAGGGGCCCTACGAGCAGTACTTC.

This chain links TRBV4-2 with TRBJ2-7; 7 nucleotides agree with TRBD2. Germline loops: CDR1 LGHNA, CDR2 YNFKEQ. This CDR3 has 16 residues. Trimming at V came to 0 bases and at J to 3 bases, leaving 8 bases not matched to a gene. The CDR3 DNA follows: TGTGCCAGCAGCCAAGACGGGATAGCGGGTGGCTACGAGCAGTACTTC. As protein: CASSQDGIAGGYEQYF.

This chain uses TRBV4-2 with TRBJ2-7; 7 bases align to TRBD1. Germline trimming cut 3 bases from V and 0 bases from J; bases unmatched to any gene: 8. The germline gives CDR1 LGHNA, CDR2 YNFKEQ. CDR3 length: 16 residues. The CDR3 DNA follows: TGTGCCAGCAGCCAGGGGCAGGGGGTAATCTCCTACGAGCAGTACTTC. The encoded protein is CASSQGQGVISYEQYF.

V gene TRBV4-3 combines with J gene TRBJ1-4, with 10 positions matching TRBD1. From germline, CDR1 is LGHNA and CDR2 YSLEER. V shed 4 bases, J shed 8 bases, and the junction held 4 bases outside the gene matches. The CDR3 is 14 residues long. In DNA form, the CDR3 reads TGCGCCAGCAGCCGGGACAGGGGAGACGAAAAACTGTTTTTT. Translated: CASSRDRGDEKLFF.

The V gene is TRBV5-1, the J gene TRBJ1-1; D not certain. V lost 0 bases and J lost 0, with 6 bases in between. Per the germline V gene, CDR1 is SGHRS and CDR2 is YFSETQ. The CDR3 sequence is 14 residues long. The CDR3 nucleotides read TGCGCCAGCAGCTTGGTAGCTATGAACACTGAAGCTTTCTTT. It codes for CASSLVAMNTEAFF.

Note on this clone: This same CDR3 is encoded by further DNA sequences in the sample. The chain joins TRBV5-4 to TRBJ2-3, with D tentatively TRBD1 (6 bases). Trimming removed 3 bases from V and 6 bases from J, with 11 bases in between. The length of the CDR3 is 13 residues. CDR1 is SGHNT, CDR2 YYREEE, per germline (reference sequence). The CDR3: CASSSTGSDTQYF. The CDR3 nucleotides read TGTGCCAGCAGCTCTACAGGGTCGGATACGCAGTATTTT.

The rearrangement uses TRBV19 and TRBJ2-7, with 10 bases lining up with TRBD1. The germline gives CDR1 LNHDA, CDR2 SQIVND (reference sequence). Germline trimming cut 4 bases from V and 0 bases from J; bases unmatched to any gene: 3. The CDR3 runs 15 residues. The CDR3 region is CASSTRQGASYEQYF. The CDR3 DNA is TGTGCCAGTAGTACTAGACAGGGGGCCTCCTACGAGCAGTACTTC.

The chain couples TRBV10-3 to TRBJ2-1; TRBD2 might be the D (6 bases). There are 15 residues in the CDR3. CDR1 is ENHRY, CDR2 SYGVKD, per germline. Between the trimmed V and J ends, which lost 6 bases and 4 bases, there was a span of 16 bases. The CDR3 DNA reads as TGTGCCATCAGCGAAGGACTAAACTTATACAATGAGCAGTTCTTC. This gives the protein CAISEGLNLYNEQFF.

The chain links TRBV5-1 to TRBJ2-7, with 10 positions matching TRBD1. CDR3 size: 14 residues. Germline CDR1 SGHRS, CDR2 YFSETQ. V dropped 4 bases and J dropped 7; count of bases not matched to a gene: 8. CDR3 sequence: CASSTGQGVDEQYF. The DNA for the CDR3 is TGCGCCAGCAGCACCGGACAGGGGGTAGATGAGCAGTACTTC.

This CDR3 reads CSVPSRGSQETQYF. CDR3 nucleotide sequence: TGCAGCGTTCCATCCAGGGGATCCCAAGAGACCCAGTACTTC. V and J are TRBV29-1 and TRBJ2-5; a possible D gene is TRBD1 (6 bases). The CDR3 is made up of 14 amino acids. V was cut by 5 bases and J by 1 base, with 14 bases left in between. Germline CDR1 SQVTM, CDR2 ANQGSEA.

The rearrangement joins TRBV5-1 to TRBJ2-5, with TRBD2 matching 11 bases. CDR1 and CDR2 (germline): SGHRS, YFSETQ. CDR3 length equals 17 residues. The V gene end was trimmed by 0 bases and the J gene end by 1 base; junction bases not matched to a gene: 5. CDR3 in amino acids: CASSLGASGRSQETQYF. The CDR3 DNA reads as TGCGCCAGCAGCTTGGGGGCTAGCGGGAGGAGCCAAGAGACCCAGTACTTC. Filled out from reference TRBV5-1 and TRBJ2-5, the complete variable domain reads KAGVTQTPRYLIKTRGQQVTLSCSPISGHRSVSWYQQTPGQGLQFLFEYFSETQRNKGNFPGRFSGRQFSNSRSEMNVSTLELGDSALYLCASSLGASGRSQETQYFGPGTRLLVL.

This chain uses TRBV18 with TRBJ2-7, with D possibly being TRBD1 (6 bases). The CDR3 extends over 15 amino acids. The V gene's germline CDR1 is KGHSH and CDR2 LQKENI. V lost 3 bases and J lost 2, with 14 bases in between. Here the CDR3 DNA reads TGTGCCAGCTCACCCGGGACACCCTCTACCTACGAGCAGTACTTC. Translation: CASSPGTPSTYEQYF.